This is a list of T cell receptor beta chains from one sample in a study of human T cells and chemical hapten exposure. TCRdb re-derived calls from the RACE reads in MiXCR, one entry per CDR3 protein. The profile shows fewer than 40,000 distinct CDR3 sequences, approximately 5.5% of them singletons. Sequencing input: whole blood. The receptors were gathered from a human donor in good health. Some clones in this sample may be carry-over from other donors' samples. Both conserved end residues are part of each CDR3. A D gene is named only where the DNA matches it firmly. Some rows have no size entry. The others give once, few or many, or a class for an expanded clone.

v_call	j_call	d_call	clone_size	cdr3_aa	cdr3_nt
TRBV29-1	TRBJ2-1	TRBD2	many	CSVSPASGRAPQFF	TGCAGCGTCTCCCCGGCTAGCGGGAGGGCCCCCCAGTTCTTC
TRBV12-3/TRBV12-4	TRBJ1-6	-	many	CASNAGNSPLHF	TGTGCCAGCAACGCGGGGAATTCACCCCTCCACTTT
TRBV7-8	TRBJ2-5	TRBD2	-	CASSFPPPGIAGKETQYF	TGTGCCAGCAGCTTCCCTCCCCCGGGGATAGCGGGTAAAGAGACCCAGTACTTC
TRBV6-5	TRBJ2-5	TRBD2	many	CASSEGLAGRAQYF	TGTGCCAGCAGTGAGGGACTAGCGGGTAGGGCCCAGTACTTC
TRBV6-2/TRBV6-3	TRBJ2-1	-	medium-sized	CASSYSKQGRDYNEQFF	TGTGCCAGCAGTTACTCCAAACAGGGAAGGGACTACAATGAGCAGTTCTTC
TRBV5-6	TRBJ1-2	-	few	CASSSTTVDGYTF	TGTGCCAGCAGCTCAACTACAGTTGATGGCTACACCTTC
TRBV3-1	TRBJ1-6	TRBD1	-	CASSQDPGTGTTSPLHF	TGTGCCAGCAGCCAAGATCCGGGGACAGGGACAACATCACCCCTCCACTTT
TRBV9	TRBJ2-1	-	many	CASSPWGEHYNEQFF	TGTGCCAGCAGCCCCTGGGGGGAGCATTACAATGAGCAGTTCTTC
TRBV19	TRBJ2-7	TRBD2	-	CASSIATSGDAEQYF	TGTGCCAGTAGTATAGCGACTAGCGGGGACGCGGAGCAGTACTTC
TRBV7-2	TRBJ1-1	-	many	CASSFPEHLNTEAFF	TGTGCCAGCAGCTTCCCGGAACACCTGAACACTGAAGCTTTCTTT
TRBV10-1	TRBJ2-7	-	many	CASSESGVEQYF	TGCGCCAGCAGTGAGTCAGGTGTCGAGCAGTACTTC
TRBV7-2	TRBJ2-1	-	many	CASSYGNGYNEQFF	TGTGCCAGCAGCTACGGGAACGGGTACAATGAGCAGTTCTTC
TRBV19	TRBJ2-5	-	few	CASSAPPVETQYF	TGTGCCAGTAGTGCCCCCCCAGTGGAGACCCAGTACTTC
TRBV3-1	TRBJ2-1	-	many	CASSQVKGISSYNEQFF	TGTGCCAGCAGCCAAGTTAAAGGGATCAGCTCCTACAATGAGCAGTTCTTC
TRBV5-1	TRBJ2-3	-	many	CASSLVESRTDTQYF	TGCGCCAGCAGCTTGGTGGAAAGTAGGACAGATACGCAGTATTTT
TRBV6-4	TRBJ2-2	TRBD2	many	CASRDTSGGDTGELFF	TGTGCCAGCAGGGATACTAGCGGGGGAGACACCGGGGAGCTGTTTTTT
TRBV7-9	TRBJ1-2	TRBD1	many	CASSLAPYWDSLNYGYTF	TGTGCCAGCAGCTTAGCTCCCTACTGGGACAGCTTGAACTATGGCTACACCTTC
TRBV2	TRBJ1-1	-	few	CASRSGGATEAFF	TGTGCCAGCCGGTCGGGGGGGGCTACTGAAGCTTTCTTT
TRBV11-2	TRBJ1-1	-	many	CASSLEFTEAFF	TGTGCCAGCAGCTTAGAGTTCACTGAAGCTTTCTTT
TRBV28	TRBJ1-5	-	-	CASSFLRGDNNQPQHF	TGTGCCAGCAGTTTTCTAAGAGGGGATAACAATCAGCCCCAGCATTTT
TRBV7-9	TRBJ1-1	-	few	CASSPEVEAFF	TGTGCCAGCAGCCCCGAGGTTGAAGCTTTCTTT
TRBV11-2	TRBJ1-1	-	many	CASSPSFGAFF	TGTGCCAGCAGCCCATCCTTCGGAGCTTTCTTT
TRBV27	TRBJ1-1	-	many	CASSGGPNTEAFF	TGTGCCAGCAGTGGCGGACCGAACACTGAAGCTTTCTTT
TRBV20-1	TRBJ1-3	-	many	CSARGAPGNTIYF	TGCAGTGCTAGAGGAGCCCCAGGAAACACCATATATTTT
TRBV3-1	TRBJ2-3	-	many	CASSPPEAIPTDTQYF	TGTGCCAGCAGCCCTCCGGAGGCTATCCCCACAGATACGCAGTATTTT
TRBV7-9	TRBJ2-3	-	many	CASSLGLAVDTQYF	TGTGCCAGCAGCTTAGGTTTGGCGGTAGATACGCAGTATTTT
TRBV29-1	TRBJ1-1	-	many	CSARVVPNTEAFF	TGCAGCGCAAGGGTCGTGCCGAACACTGAAGCTTTCTTT
TRBV2	TRBJ2-7	-	many	CASSDYEQYF	TGTGCCAGCAGTGACTACGAGCAGTACTTC
TRBV7-2	TRBJ2-1	TRBD1	many	CASSSPGTGGRDNEQFF	TGTGCCAGCAGCTCGCCCGGGACAGGGGGCAGGGACAATGAGCAGTTCTTC
TRBV30	TRBJ2-7	-	-	CASCGEPSYEQYF	TGTGCCTCGTGCGGGGAACCCTCCTACGAGCAGTACTTC
TRBV5-1	TRBJ2-1	TRBD2	many	CASSLGGSGVNEQFF	TGCGCCAGCAGCTTGGGCGGTAGCGGGGTTAATGAGCAGTTCTTC
TRBV2	TRBJ1-2	-	many	CASSERTYGYTF	TGTGCCAGCAGTGAACGAACCTATGGCTACACCTTC
TRBV6-2/TRBV6-3	TRBJ2-5	-	few	CASSPSTAQETQYF	TGTGCCAGCAGTCCGTCGACAGCGCAAGAGACCCAGTACTTC
TRBV19	TRBJ1-6	-	few	CASDNSPLHF	TGTGCCAGTGATAATTCACCCCTCCACTTT
TRBV18	TRBJ2-2	-	many	CASPARTDTGELFF	TGTGCCAGCCCCGCGCGGACAGACACCGGGGAGCTGTTTTTT
TRBV5-4	TRBJ1-1	-	many	CASWGAAPRENTEAFF	TGTGCCAGCTGGGGGGCGGCACCAAGAGAGAACACTGAAGCTTTCTTT
TRBV28	TRBJ1-2	TRBD1	few	CASSPGGAYGYTF	TGTGCCAGCAGCCCAGGGGGCGCGTATGGCTACACCTTC
TRBV7-2	TRBJ1-5	-	many	CASSRTGGGQPQHF	TGTGCCAGCAGTCGGACTGGGGGAGGTCAGCCCCAGCATTTT
TRBV13	TRBJ2-3	TRBD2	many	CASSSRNFEREDPDTQYF	TGTGCCAGCAGCTCCCGTAATTTCGAGCGGGAGGACCCGGATACGCAGTATTTT
TRBV2	TRBJ1-1	TRBD1	few	CASSEEPTGGWTEAFF	TGTGCCAGCAGTGAAGAACCTACAGGGGGATGGACTGAAGCTTTCTTT
TRBV12-3/TRBV12-4	TRBJ2-1	TRBD1	few	CASSFDWTGGSEQFF	TGTGCCAGCAGTTTTGATTGGACAGGGGGCAGTGAGCAGTTCTTC
TRBV6-6	TRBJ2-7	TRBD2	many	CASSYQTGLAGGEQYF	TGTGCCAGCAGTTACCAAACCGGACTAGCGGGGGGGGAGCAGTACTTC
TRBV7-9	TRBJ2-1	-	medium-sized	CASLAANEQFF	TGTGCCAGTTTAGCGGCCAATGAGCAGTTCTTC